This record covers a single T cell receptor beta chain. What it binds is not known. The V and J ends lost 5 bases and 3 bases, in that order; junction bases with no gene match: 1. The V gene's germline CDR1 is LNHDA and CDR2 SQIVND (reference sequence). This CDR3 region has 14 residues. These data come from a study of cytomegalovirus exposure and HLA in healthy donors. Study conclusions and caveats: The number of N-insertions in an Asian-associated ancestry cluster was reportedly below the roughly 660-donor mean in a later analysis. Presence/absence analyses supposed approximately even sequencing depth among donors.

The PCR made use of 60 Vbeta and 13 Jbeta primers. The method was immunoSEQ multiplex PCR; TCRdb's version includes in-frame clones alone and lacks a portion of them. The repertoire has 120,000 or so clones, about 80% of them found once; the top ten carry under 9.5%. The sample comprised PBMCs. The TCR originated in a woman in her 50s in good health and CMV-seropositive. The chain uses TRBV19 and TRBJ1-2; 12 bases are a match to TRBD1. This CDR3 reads CASSRDRGHYGYTF. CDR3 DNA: TGTGCCAGTAGTCGGGACAGGGGGCACTATGGCTACACCTTC.